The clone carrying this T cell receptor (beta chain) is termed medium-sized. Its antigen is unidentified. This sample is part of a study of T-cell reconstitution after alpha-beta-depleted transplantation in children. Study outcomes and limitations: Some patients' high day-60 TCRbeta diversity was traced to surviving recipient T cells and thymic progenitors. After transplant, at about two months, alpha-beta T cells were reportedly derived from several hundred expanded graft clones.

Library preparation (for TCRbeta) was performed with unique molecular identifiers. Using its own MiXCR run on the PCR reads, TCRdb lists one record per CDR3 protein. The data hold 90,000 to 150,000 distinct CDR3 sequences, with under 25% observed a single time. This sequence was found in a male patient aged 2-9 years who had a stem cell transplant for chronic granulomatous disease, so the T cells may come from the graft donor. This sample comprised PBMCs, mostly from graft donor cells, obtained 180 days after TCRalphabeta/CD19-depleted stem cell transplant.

The CDR3 loop is CASSFRRGRAPGELFF. In nucleotides, the CDR3 is TGTGCCAGCAGTTTCAGGCGCGGGAGGGCTCCCGGGGAGCTGTTTTTT. The chain couples TRBV27 to TRBJ2-2; 9 nucleotides match TRBD2. Germline loops: CDR1 MNHEY, CDR2 SMNVEV (reference sequence). The CDR3 is 16 residues long. V lost 3 bases and J lost 6; bases outside the gene matches: 8.